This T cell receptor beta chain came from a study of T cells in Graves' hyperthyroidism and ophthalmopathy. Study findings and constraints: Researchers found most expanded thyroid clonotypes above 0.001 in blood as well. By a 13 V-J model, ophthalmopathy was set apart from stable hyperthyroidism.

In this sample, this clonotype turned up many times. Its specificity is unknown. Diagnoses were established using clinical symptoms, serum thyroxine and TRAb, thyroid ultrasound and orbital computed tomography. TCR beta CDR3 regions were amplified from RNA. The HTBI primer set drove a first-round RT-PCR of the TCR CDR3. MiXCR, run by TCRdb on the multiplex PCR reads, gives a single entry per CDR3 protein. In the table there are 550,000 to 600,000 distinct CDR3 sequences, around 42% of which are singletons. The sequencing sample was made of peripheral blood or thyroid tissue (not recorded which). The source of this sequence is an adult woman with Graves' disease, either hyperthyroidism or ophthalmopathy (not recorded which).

The CDR3 protein is CASSLQIQTGSTEAFF. As DNA, the CDR3 is TGTGCCAGCAGCTTGCAGATTCAGACCGGGTCCACTGAAGCTTTCTTT. The chain couples TRBV5-5 to TRBJ1-1; D call uncertain. Germline V gene data show CDR1 as SGHKS and CDR2 as YYEKEE (reference sequence). The V end lost 1 base, the J end lost 4 bases, and 17 bases lay between the germline ends. The CDR3 is made up of 16 amino acids.